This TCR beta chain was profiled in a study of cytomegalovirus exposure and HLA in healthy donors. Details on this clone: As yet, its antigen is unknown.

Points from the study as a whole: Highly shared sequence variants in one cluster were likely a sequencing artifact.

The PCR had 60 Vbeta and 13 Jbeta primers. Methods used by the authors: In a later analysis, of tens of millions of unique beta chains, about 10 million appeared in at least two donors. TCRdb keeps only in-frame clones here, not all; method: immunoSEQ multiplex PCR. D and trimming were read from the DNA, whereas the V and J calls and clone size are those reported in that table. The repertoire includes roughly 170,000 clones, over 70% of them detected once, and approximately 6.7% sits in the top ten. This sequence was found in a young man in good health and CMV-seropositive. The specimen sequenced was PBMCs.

The CDR3 nucleotides read TGTGCCAGCAGCGTAGATACAGGGGACGTTAATGAAAAACTGTTTTTT. Its protein product is CASSVDTGDVNEKLFF. The J gene is TRBJ1-4, the V gene TRBV9; TRBD1 agrees at 7 bases. V was clipped by 0 bases and J by 4 bases; unmatched bases: 6. Germline lookup yields CDR1 SGDLS and CDR2 YYNGEE. This CDR3 comprises 16 residues.